The sequence of this T cell receptor beta chain was determined in a study of T cell responses to AZD1222 COVID-19 vaccine. Study-wide points: Most donors were white British, females outnumbered males, and clonal diversity was possibly underestimated.

CDR3 length: 9 amino acids. V gave up 6 bases and J gave up 13 bases, with 6 bases separating them. Germline-derived CDR1 and CDR2 are MGHDK and SYGVNS. About this clone: What it binds is not known.

TCRdb's copy holds only in-frame clones and misses some; the assay was immunoSEQ multiplex PCR. The table has 150,000 to 180,000 clones, about nine tenths seen once; the top ten hold approximately 5.1%. The material sequenced was peripheral blood, taken on day 0 of MenACWY control vaccination. V gene TRBV25-1 combines with J gene TRBJ1-4; D is unclear. The receptor was isolated from an adult in good health. The CDR3 nucleotides read TGTGCCAGCAGGGAGACACTGTTTTTT. Its protein product is CASRETLFF.